The 26 T cell receptor beta chains reported below all come from one sample, sequenced in a study of molecular identifiers for immune sequencing clone quantification. Via MiXCR, TCRdb re-called the PCR reads, giving one row per CDR3 protein. The table includes about 40,000 distinct CDR3 sequences, 24% detected once. Source material: naive CD8+ T cells from blood, with Jurkat cell RNA spiked in. Regarding subset: FACS-sorted CD8+CD4-CCR7+CD45RA+ naive T cells. These receptors all come from a human donor in good health. Some libraries in this study had Jurkat cell RNA spiked in.

The chain joins TRBV9 to TRBJ1-1, with TRBD1 as a possible D gene (6 bases). The CDR3 is made up of 13 amino acids. Trimming stripped 1 base from V and 5 bases from J, with 9 bases between. Germline lookup yields CDR1 SGDLS and CDR2 YYNGEE. CDR3 nucleotides: TGTGCCAGCAGCGTAAGGGGGGGGACTGAAGCTTTCTTT. Amino acids: CASSVRGGTEAFF.

This clonotype has ten or more counts. This chain links TRBV4-3 with TRBJ1-1; D unresolved. CDR3 length: 15 residues. The V gene's germline CDR1 is LGHNA and CDR2 YSLEER. Trimming took 0 bases from V and 0 from J, leaving 8 bases between them. CDR3 in DNA: TGCGCCAGCAGCCAAGAGACTCGGATGAACACTGAAGCTTTCTTT. Translating it yields CASSQETRMNTEAFF.

This clonotype was detected ten times or more. DNA of the CDR3: TGCGCCAGCAGCTTGGCCCCAGCGGGAGGCACAGATACGCAGTATTTT. This codes for CASSLAPAGGTDTQYF. The V call is TRBV5-1, the J call TRBJ2-3; 8 bases line up with TRBD2. The CDR3 length is 16 residues. Germline CDR1 is SGHRS and CDR2 is YFSETQ. J was trimmed by 1 base and V by 0 bases; bases with no gene match: 4.

This clonotype was detected many times. This sequence joins TRBV5-6 and TRBJ1-1; D gene unclear. CDR3 size: 15 residues. Germline CDR1 SGHDT, CDR2 YYEEEE. V shed 3 bases and J shed 4 bases, with 16 bases lying between them. In DNA form, the CDR3 reads TGTGCCAGCAGCTATAACCGGGTTTCCTCCACTGAAGCTTTCTTT. This translates into CASSYNRVSSTEAFF.

With respect to this clonotype: Just one base apart from a much larger clone, this may be a read error. The genes are TRBV27 and TRBJ1-5; D gene uncertain. Germline V gene sequence: CDR1 MNHEY, CDR2 SMNVEV (reference sequence). The CDR3 runs to 16 residues. The CDR3 DNA reads as TGTGCCAACAGTTTATTGGGCGTAATCGGCAATCAGCCCCAGCATTTT. Protein sequence: CANSLLGVIGNQPQHF.

The table lists this clonotype with a few counts. The rearrangement joins TRBV4-3 to TRBJ2-6; possible D gene TRBD1, 6 bases. The CDR3 consists of 17 residues. Germline CDR1 is LGHNA and CDR2 is YSLEER. Trimming took off 0 bases at V and 0 bases at J, with 9 bases between the two ends. The CDR3 DNA is TGCGCCAGCAGCCAAGATTACAGGGACTCTGGGGCCAACGTCCTGACTTTC. Translation gives CASSQDYRDSGANVLTF.

This clonotype was recorded a few times. The V gene is TRBV28, the J gene TRBJ2-1, with TRBD1 identical over 8 bases. Germline CDR1 is MDHEN and CDR2 is SYDVKM. The CDR3 has 14 residues. The V gene end was trimmed by 2 bases and the J gene end by 7 bases; junction bases not matched to a gene: 4. The CDR3 nucleotides read TGTGCCAGCAGTTTACAGGGGGCGATAAATGAGCAGTTCTTC. As protein: CASSLQGAINEQFF.

This clonotype occurred many times. This chain joins TRBV6-2 or TRBV6-3 and TRBJ2-1; 10 nucleotides align to TRBD2. Losses at the gene ends were 10 bases for V and 0 bases for J; bases not matched to a gene: 12. The CDR3 has 17 residues. The germline V gene has CDR1 MNHEY and CDR2 SVGEGT. The CDR3 bases are TGTGCCACCCAGGGAATTAGCGGGGGGCCCTCCTACAATGAGCAGTTCTTC. Encoded protein: CATQGISGGPSYNEQFF.

This clonotype was recorded at least ten times. V usage is TRBV2 and J usage is TRBJ2-1; no clear D. Germline V CDR1 and CDR2: SNHLY, FYNNEI. Trimming shortened V by 7 bases and J by 4 bases, and 5 bases separated the two germline ends. The length of the CDR3 is 11 residues. CDR3 nucleotides: TGTGCCAGCATGGGATACAATGAGCAGTTCTTC. As protein: CASMGYNEQFF.

About this clonotype itself: A much larger clone differs by one base, so this may be a read error. This chain joins TRBV28 and TRBJ2-5; TRBD1 or TRBD2 may be the D gene (5 bases each). Per the germline V gene, CDR1 is MDHEN and CDR2 is SYDVKM. This CDR3 has 14 residues. DNA for the CDR3: TGTGCCAGCAGTTTATCCCAAGTGGGGGAGATCCAGTACTTC. It is translated as CASSLSQVGEIQYF.

This clonotype was seen at least ten times. The rearrangement links TRBV20-1 to TRBJ1-5; TRBD1 is a possible D gene (5 bases). Trimming cost V 6 bases and J 0 bases, with 15 bases left between them. This CDR3 region has 15 residues. CDR1 is DFQATT, CDR2 SNEGSKA, per germline (reference sequence). The CDR3 nucleotides read TGCAGTGCCCAGGGTTCGGACGATAGCAATCAGCCCCAGCATTTT. This translates into CSAQGSDDSNQPQHF.

The CDR3 protein is CASSLDPAYQETQYF. Written as DNA, the CDR3 is TGTGCCAGCAGCTTAGATCCCGCGTACCAAGAGACCCAGTACTTC. J is TRBJ2-5 and V is TRBV11-2; D is uncertain. CDR1 is SGHAT, CDR2 FQNNGV, per germline. V lost 0 bases and J lost 0, with 8 bases in between. This CDR3 has 15 residues.

As regards this clonotype: This may be a read error, as it is one base from a much larger clone. The chain has TRBV6-2 or TRBV6-3 and TRBJ2-5; 9 positions agree with TRBD2. The CDR3 is 16 amino acids. Germline CDR1 MNHEY, CDR2 SVGEGT. The CDR3, as DNA: TGTGCCATCAGTTACGAGTCTAGCGGGGCCCAAGAGACCCAGTACTTC. Protein: CAISYESSGAQETQYF.

This clonotype showed up many times. The chain couples TRBV7-2 to TRBJ2-1; D might be TRBD2 (5 bases). CDR1 is SGHTA and CDR2 is FQGNSA in the germline V gene. The CDR3 has 16 amino acids. V gave up 8 bases and J gave up 0 bases, with 17 bases separating them. CDR3 nucleotides: TGTGCCAGCTCCCCTTGGTGGGAGTCCTCCTACAATGAGCAGTTCTTC. Its translation: CASSPWWESSYNEQFF.

This clonotype was picked up a small number of times. The chain has TRBV6-2 or TRBV6-3 and TRBJ2-7; TRBD1 aligns across 10 bases. There are 14 residues in the CDR3. CDR1 MNHEY and CDR2 SVGEGT come from the germline V gene. The trim removed 7 bases at V and 6 bases at J, leaving 9 bases unmatched. CDR3: CASTSGTGVAEQYF. In DNA form, the CDR3 reads TGTGCCAGCACCTCCGGGACAGGGGTGGCCGAGCAGTACTTC.

On this clonotype: This clone may be a read error of a much larger clone one base away. This chain connects TRBV19 to TRBJ2-2; D might be TRBD2 (5 bases). CDR3 length equals 10 residues. Germline V lookup: CDR1 LNHDA, CDR2 SQIVND (reference sequence). CDR3 nucleotides: TGTGCCAGTAAAGCCGGGGAGCTGGTTTTT. It codes for CASKAGELVF.

As to this clonotype: Being one base from a much bigger clone, this may be a read error. The rearrangement links TRBV6-2 or TRBV6-3 to TRBJ2-7; D unclear. V was shortened by 5 bases and J by 2 bases, with 16 bases between the two germline ends. Germline V gene lookup returns CDR1 MNHEY and CDR2 SVGEGT. The CDR3 is made up of 15 amino acids. DNA for the CDR3: TGTGCCAGCAGTACCCCTCGGCCTAGAGCCTACGAGCAGTACTTC. Protein product: CASSTPRPRAYEQYF.

This clonotype has ten or more counts. The chain combines TRBV7-9 with TRBJ2-7; TRBD1 might be the D (5 bases). The V gene's germline CDR1 is SEHNR and CDR2 FQNEAQ (reference sequence). The germline V and J ends were trimmed by 6 bases and 7 bases, with 13 bases remaining between them. This CDR3 is 12 amino acids long. The CDR3 DNA is TGTGCCAGCAGGTCAGGGTCTGAAGAGCAGTACTTC. Amino acid sequence: CASRSGSEEQYF.

As to this clonotype: This sequence may be a read error, since a much larger clone differs from it by one base. This chain links TRBV4-2 with TRBJ1-1; tentative D call: TRBD1 (6 bases). The germline V and J ends were trimmed by 0 bases and 6 bases, with 11 bases remaining between them. The CDR3 has 14 residues. Germline values: CDR1 LGHNA, CDR2 YNFKEQ. This chain's CDR3 is CASSQDWGAAEAFF. DNA for the CDR3: TGTGCCAGCAGCCAAGACTGGGGGGCCGCTGAAGCTTTCTTT.

This clonotype was observed a handful of times. A much larger clone lies one base from this, so it may be a read error. The chain joins TRBV4-3 to TRBJ2-7, with D tentatively TRBD2 (6 bases). The CDR3 runs 12 residues. The germline CDR1 and CDR2 sequences are LGHNA and YSLEER. The CDR3 coding sequence is TGCGCCAGCCTTACGACGGGGGTGGGGTGGACAGTC. Its protein product is CASLTTGVGWTV.

The sample holds many counts of this clonotype. The rearrangement links TRBV5-5 to TRBJ2-5, with 9 positions matching TRBD2. Germline assignment: CDR1 SGHKS and CDR2 YYEKEE (reference sequence). The CDR3 extends over 15 amino acids. V dropped 0 bases and J dropped 5; count of bases not matched to a gene: 5. CDR3 in DNA: TGTGCCAGCAGCTTGGCCTCGCGGGGGGGGGAGACCCAGTACTTC. Translated, it gives CASSLASRGGETQYF.

This clonotype was seen at least ten times. V and J are TRBV7-2 and TRBJ2-5, with D perhaps TRBD1 (6 bases). The V gene lost 4 bases and the J gene lost 11 bases, with 8 bases spanning the gap. The CDR3 has 10 residues. Germline lookup yields CDR1 SGHTA and CDR2 FQGNSA. CDR3 residues: CASSSGQQYF. CDR3 nucleotides: TGTGCCAGCAGCTCCGGACAGCAGTACTTC. Full variable domain (outside the CDR3, taken from reference TRBV7-2 and TRBJ2-5): GAGVSQSPSNKVTEKGKDVELRCDPISGHTALYWYRQSLGQGLEFLIYFQGNSAPDKSGLPSDRFSAERTGGSVSTLTIQRTQQEDSAVYLCASSSGQQYFGPGTRLLVL.

This clonotype was detected ten times or more. The chain combines TRBV4-3 with TRBJ1-1, with D hard to call. Between the trimmed V and J ends, which lost 0 bases and 11 bases, there was a span of 25 bases. This CDR3 region has 17 residues. Germline CDR1 is LGHNA and CDR2 is YSLEER. This CDR3 is CASSQDPGGPGLIGAFF. DNA of the CDR3: TGCGCCAGCAGCCAAGATCCGGGAGGACCCGGGCTAATAGGGGCTTTCTTT.

This clonotype was recorded many times. V usage is TRBV19 and J usage is TRBJ1-5; TRBD1 is a possible D gene (5 bases). The CDR3 is 12 residues long. Deletions cut 7 bases from V and 6 bases from J, with 10 bases between. CDR1 is LNHDA, CDR2 SQIVND, per germline (reference sequence). CDR3 in DNA: TGTGCCAGTACCACCGGGGGTCAGCCCCAGCATTTT. This codes for CASTTGGQPQHF.

A note on this clonotype: This may be a read error, as it is one base from a much larger clone. This CDR3 is CATTLGGDQPRHF. CDR3 nucleotides: TGTGCCACCACTTTGGGGGGTGATCAGCCCCGGCATTTT. This chain links TRBV6-2 or TRBV6-3 with TRBJ1-5; possibly TRBD1 for D (5 bases). Per the germline V gene, CDR1 is MNHEY and CDR2 is SVGEGT. The CDR3 covers 13 residues.

A remark on this clonotype: Since a much larger clone is just one base distant, this may be a read error. The J gene is TRBJ2-3, the V gene TRBV5-6; possibly TRBD1 for D (6 bases). In germline, CDR1 is SGHDT, CDR2 YYEEEE. CDR3 length: 16 residues. CDR3 nucleotides: TGTGTCAGCAGCTTAGATCTGGCAGGGGGCACAGATACGCAGTATTTT. This sequence encodes CVSSLDLAGGTDTQYF. Filled out from reference TRBV5-6 and TRBJ2-3, the complete variable domain reads DAGVTQSPTHLIKTRGQQVTLRCSPKSGHDTVSWYQQALGQGPQFIFQYYEEEERQRGNFPDRFSGHQFPNYSSELNVNALLLGDSALYLCVSSLDLAGGTDTQYFGPGTRLTVL.